This T cell receptor (beta chain) was observed in a study of control samples from healthy donors and cancer patients. This CDR3 region has 13 residues. The V segment lost 3 bases and the J segment 3 bases; nucleotides outside the gene matches: 2. Per germline, CDR1 MDHEN and CDR2 SYDVKM. Sequenced by immunoSEQ multiplex PCR; TCRdb stores in-frame clones only, minus some. The sample has 70,000 to 75,000 clones, about 94% seen once; the top ten hold 2.8%. The receptor comes from a woman aged 30 to 39 in good health. The V and J genes are TRBV28 and TRBJ2-7, with TRBD1 matching 7 bases. The material sequenced was blood. The CDR3 DNA follows: TGTGCCAGCAGTTTGGGACAGCTCTACGAGCAGTACTTC. This codes for CASSLGQLYEQYF.